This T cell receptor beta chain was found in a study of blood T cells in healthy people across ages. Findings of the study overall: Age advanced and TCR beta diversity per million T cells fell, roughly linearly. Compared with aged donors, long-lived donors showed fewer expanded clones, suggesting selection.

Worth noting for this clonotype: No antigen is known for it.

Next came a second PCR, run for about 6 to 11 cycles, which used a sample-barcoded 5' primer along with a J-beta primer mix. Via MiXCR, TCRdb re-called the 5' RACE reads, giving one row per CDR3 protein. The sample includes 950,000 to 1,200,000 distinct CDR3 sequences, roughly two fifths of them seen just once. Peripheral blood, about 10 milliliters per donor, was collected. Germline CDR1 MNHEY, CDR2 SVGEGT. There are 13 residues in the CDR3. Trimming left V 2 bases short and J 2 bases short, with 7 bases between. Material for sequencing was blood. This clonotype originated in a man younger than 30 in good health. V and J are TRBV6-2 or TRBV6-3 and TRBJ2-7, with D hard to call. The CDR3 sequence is CASSYLGAYEQYF. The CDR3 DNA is TGTGCCAGCAGTTACCTCGGCGCCTACGAGCAGTACTTC.